The clone carrying this T cell receptor (beta chain) was detected ten times or more. What it binds is not known. The sample is drawn from a study of T-cell reconstitution after alpha-beta-depleted transplantation in children. Unique molecular identifiers were used to barcode this TCRbeta library. TCRdb reanalysed the PCR reads using MiXCR and keeps one entry per CDR3 protein. The sample includes about 300,000 distinct CDR3 sequences, roughly a tenth of them seen just once. General study points: Several hundred expanded graft clones reportedly supplied alpha-beta T cells about two months after transplant. After one year, T-cell counts and TCRbeta diversity mostly came from new T cells. Some patients' high day-60 TCRbeta diversity was attributed to recipient cells surviving conditioning.

V lost 2 bases, J lost 2 bases, and 9 bases stayed unmatched. The CDR3 has 17 amino acids. The germline V gene encodes CDR1 LGHNA and CDR2 YSLEER. Here the sequenced sample was PBMCs, taken before TCRalphabeta/CD19-depleted stem cell transplant. This chain links TRBV4-3 with TRBJ2-3, with 8 bases aligning to TRBD1. This TCR came from a boy under two years old with acute myeloid leukemia, due to receive a stem cell transplant. CDR3 in amino acids: CASSQRTGRGPTDTQYF. The DNA for the CDR3 is TGCGCCAGCAGCCAACGGACAGGGAGAGGTCCCACAGATACGCAGTATTTT.